This T cell receptor (beta chain) came from a study of T-cell memory formation after mild COVID-19. Across the whole study: The two donors had largely donor-specific TCR clusters.

This CDR3 is 12 amino acids long. Germline V gene data show CDR1 as MNHEY and CDR2 as SMNVEV (reference sequence). V was pared by 3 bases and J by 4 bases, with 5 bases between. This clonotype has just a few counts. Its specificity is not known. Study-level points and caveats: Clones that contracted from day 15 to 85 had balanced CD4/CD8; later expanders were CD4+ biased. CD4+ contracting clones were mainly CM and EM; CD8+ ones, EMRA. Prior to infection, memory already included some responding clones, suggesting cross-reactive memory joined.

TCRdb itself ran the 5' RACE reads through MiXCR, one entry per CDR3 protein. Here the sample spans 350,000 to 500,000 distinct CDR3 sequences, approximately 19% being singletons. The rearrangement links TRBV27 to TRBJ2-3; the D is unclear. The source of this sequence is a man between 18 and 29 years old who had mild COVID-19 (a few samples of this study predate the infection). Cell type and time point are not known. Sample: PBMCs or a T cell subset sorted from them (not recorded which). CDR3 sequence reads: CASSFPSDTQYF. CDR3 DNA: TGTGCCAGCAGTTTCCCCTCAGATACGCAGTATTTT.